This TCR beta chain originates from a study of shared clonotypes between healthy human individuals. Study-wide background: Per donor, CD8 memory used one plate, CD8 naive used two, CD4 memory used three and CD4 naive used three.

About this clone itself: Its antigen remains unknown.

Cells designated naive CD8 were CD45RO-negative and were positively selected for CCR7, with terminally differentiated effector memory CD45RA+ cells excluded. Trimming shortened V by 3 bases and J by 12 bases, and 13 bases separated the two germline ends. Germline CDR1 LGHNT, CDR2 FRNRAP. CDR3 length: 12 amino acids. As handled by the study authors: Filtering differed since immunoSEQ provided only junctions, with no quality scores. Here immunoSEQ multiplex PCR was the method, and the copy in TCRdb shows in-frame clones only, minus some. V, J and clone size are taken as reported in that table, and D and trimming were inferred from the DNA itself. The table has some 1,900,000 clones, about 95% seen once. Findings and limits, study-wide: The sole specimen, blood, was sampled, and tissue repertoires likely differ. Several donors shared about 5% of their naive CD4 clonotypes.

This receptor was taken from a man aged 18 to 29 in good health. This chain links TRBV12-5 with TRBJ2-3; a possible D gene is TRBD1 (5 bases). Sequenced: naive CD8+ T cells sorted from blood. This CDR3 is CASGFHQGPQYF. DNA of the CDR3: TGTGCTAGTGGTTTTCATCAGGGCCCCCAGTATTTT.